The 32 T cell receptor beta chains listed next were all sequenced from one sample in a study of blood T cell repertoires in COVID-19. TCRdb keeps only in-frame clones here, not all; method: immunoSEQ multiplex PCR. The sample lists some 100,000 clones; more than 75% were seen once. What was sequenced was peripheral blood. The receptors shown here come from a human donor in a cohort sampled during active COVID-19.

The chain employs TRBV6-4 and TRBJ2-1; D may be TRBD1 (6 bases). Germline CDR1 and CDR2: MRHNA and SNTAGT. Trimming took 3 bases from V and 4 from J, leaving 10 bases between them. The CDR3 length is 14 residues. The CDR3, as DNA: TGTGCCAGCAGTGATGGGACACGATACAATGAGCAGTTCTTC. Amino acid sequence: CASSDGTRYNEQFF.

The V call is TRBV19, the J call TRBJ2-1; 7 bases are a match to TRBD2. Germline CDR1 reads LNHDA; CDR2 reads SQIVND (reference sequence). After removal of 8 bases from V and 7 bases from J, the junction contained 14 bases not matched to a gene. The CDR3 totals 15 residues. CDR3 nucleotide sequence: TGTGCCAGTGATTACCGGGCCGACGGGGGGAATGAGCAGTTCTTC. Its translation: CASDYRADGGNEQFF.

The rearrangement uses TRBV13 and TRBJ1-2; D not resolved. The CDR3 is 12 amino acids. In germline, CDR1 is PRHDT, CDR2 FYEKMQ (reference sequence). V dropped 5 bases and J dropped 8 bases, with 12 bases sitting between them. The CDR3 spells CASSLTEFGYTF. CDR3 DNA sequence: TGTGCCAGCAGCCTAACGGAGTTCGGCTACACCTTC.

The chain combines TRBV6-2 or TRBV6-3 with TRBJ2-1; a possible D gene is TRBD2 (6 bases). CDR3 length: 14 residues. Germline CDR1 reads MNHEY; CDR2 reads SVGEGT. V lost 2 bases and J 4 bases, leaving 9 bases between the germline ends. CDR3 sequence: CASSYGGTYNEQFF. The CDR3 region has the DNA TGTGCCAGCAGTTACGGCGGGACTTACAATGAGCAGTTCTTC.

The CDR3 bases are TGTGCCAGCTCACCACCGAACAACCAAGAGACCCAGTACTTC. It specifies CASSPPNNQETQYF. The V and J genes are TRBV18 and TRBJ2-5; the D is unclear. Germline CDR1 and CDR2: KGHSH and LQKENI. The V end lost 0 bases, the J end lost 0 bases, and 5 bases lay between the germline ends. The CDR3 is 14 residues long.

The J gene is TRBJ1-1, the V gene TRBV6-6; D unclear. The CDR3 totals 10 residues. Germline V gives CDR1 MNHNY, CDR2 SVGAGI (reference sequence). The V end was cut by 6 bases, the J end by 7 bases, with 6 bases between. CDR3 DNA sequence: TGTGCCAGCAGACAGATTGAAGCTTTCTTT. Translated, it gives CASRQIEAFF.

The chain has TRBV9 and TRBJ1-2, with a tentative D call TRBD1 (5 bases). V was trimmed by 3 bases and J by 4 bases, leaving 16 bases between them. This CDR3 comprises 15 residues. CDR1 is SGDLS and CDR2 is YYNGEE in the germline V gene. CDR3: CASSASQGSGYGYTF. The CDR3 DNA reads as TGTGCCAGCAGCGCAAGTCAGGGATCTGGCTATGGCTACACCTTC.

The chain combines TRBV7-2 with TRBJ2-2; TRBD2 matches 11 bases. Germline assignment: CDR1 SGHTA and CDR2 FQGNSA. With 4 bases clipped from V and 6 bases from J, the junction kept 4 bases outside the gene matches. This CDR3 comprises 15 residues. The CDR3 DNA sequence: TGTGCCAGCAGCTCGACTAGCGGGATCCCCGGGGAGCTGTTTTTT. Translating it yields CASSSTSGIPGELFF.

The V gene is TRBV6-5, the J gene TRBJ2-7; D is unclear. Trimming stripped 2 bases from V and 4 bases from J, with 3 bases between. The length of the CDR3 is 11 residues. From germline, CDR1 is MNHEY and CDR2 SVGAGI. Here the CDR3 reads CASSYLYEQYF. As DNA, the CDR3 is TGTGCCAGCAGTTACCTATACGAGCAGTACTTC.

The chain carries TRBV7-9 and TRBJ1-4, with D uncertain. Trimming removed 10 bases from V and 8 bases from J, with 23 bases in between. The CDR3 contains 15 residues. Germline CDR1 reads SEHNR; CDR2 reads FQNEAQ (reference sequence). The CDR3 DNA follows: TGTGCCACCCGCCCGCCTCCGGGGAGCAAAGAAAAACTGTTTTTT. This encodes CATRPPPGSKEKLFF.

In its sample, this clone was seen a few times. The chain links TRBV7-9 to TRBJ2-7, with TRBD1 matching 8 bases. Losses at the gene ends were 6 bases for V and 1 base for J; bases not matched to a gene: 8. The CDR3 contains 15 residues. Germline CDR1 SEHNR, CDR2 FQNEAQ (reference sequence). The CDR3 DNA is TGTGCCAGCAGATATACCGGGACAGGATCCTACGAGCAGTACTTC. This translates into CASRYTGTGSYEQYF. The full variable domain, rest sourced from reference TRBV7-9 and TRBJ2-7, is DTGVSQNPRHKITKRGQNVTFRCDPISEHNRLYWYRQTLGQGPEFLTYFQNEAQLEKSRLLSDRFSAERPKGSFSTLEIQRTEQGDSAMYLCASRYTGTGSYEQYFGPGTRLTVT.

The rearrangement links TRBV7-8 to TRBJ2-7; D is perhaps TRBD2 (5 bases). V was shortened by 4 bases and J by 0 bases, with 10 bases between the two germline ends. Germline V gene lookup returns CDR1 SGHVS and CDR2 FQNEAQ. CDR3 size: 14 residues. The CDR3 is CASSWTGSSYEQYF. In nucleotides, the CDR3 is TGTGCCAGCAGCTGGACTGGCTCCTCCTACGAGCAGTACTTC.

The CDR3 sequence is CASSLGTGTSRDGYTF. Written as DNA, the CDR3 is TGTGCCAGCAGCTTGGGGACAGGGACATCCCGGGATGGCTACACCTTC. The gene calls are TRBV5-8 and TRBJ1-2; 8 bases line up with TRBD1. The CDR3 runs 16 residues. Trimming at V came to 0 bases and at J to 6 bases, leaving 10 bases not matched to a gene. Germline-derived CDR1 and CDR2 are SGHTS and YDEGEE.

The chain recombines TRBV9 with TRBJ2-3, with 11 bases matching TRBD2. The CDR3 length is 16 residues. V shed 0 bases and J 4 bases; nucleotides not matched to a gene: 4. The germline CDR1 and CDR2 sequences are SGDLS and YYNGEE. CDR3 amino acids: CASSVVAGGPPDTQYF. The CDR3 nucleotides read TGTGCCAGCAGCGTAGTAGCGGGAGGGCCCCCAGATACGCAGTATTTT.

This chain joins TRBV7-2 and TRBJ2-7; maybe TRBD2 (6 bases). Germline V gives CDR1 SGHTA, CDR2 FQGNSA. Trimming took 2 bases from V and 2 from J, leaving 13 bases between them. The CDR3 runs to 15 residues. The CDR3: CASSLHPGAAYEQYF. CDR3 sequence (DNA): TGTGCCAGCAGCTTACATCCGGGAGCTGCCTACGAGCAGTACTTC.

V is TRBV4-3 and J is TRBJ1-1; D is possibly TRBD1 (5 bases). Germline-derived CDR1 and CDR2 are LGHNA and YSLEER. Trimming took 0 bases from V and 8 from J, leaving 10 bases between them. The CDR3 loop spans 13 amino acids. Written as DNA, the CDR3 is TGCGCCAGCAGCCAAGATTTTAGGACAGAAGCTTTCTTT. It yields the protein CASSQDFRTEAFF.

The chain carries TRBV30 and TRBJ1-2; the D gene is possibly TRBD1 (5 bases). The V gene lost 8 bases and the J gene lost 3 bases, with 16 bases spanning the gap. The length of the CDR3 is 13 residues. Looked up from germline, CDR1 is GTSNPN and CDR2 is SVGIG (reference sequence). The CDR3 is CAGFNKGDYGYTF. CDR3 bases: TGTGCCGGATTCAATAAAGGGGACTATGGCTACACCTTC. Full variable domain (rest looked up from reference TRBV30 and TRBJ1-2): SQTIHQWPATLVQPVGSPLSLECTVEGTSNPNLYWYRQAAGRGLQLLFYSVGIGQISSEVPQNLSASRPQDRQFILSSKKLLLSDSGFYLCAGFNKGDYGYTFGSGTRLTVV.

This chain's CDR3 is CAISETEGQEQFF. DNA for the CDR3: TGTGCCATCAGTGAAACTGAGGGTCAAGAGCAGTTCTTC. The chain uses TRBV10-3 and TRBJ2-1; tentative D call: TRBD2 (5 bases). This CDR3 region has 13 residues. In germline, CDR1 is ENHRY, CDR2 SYGVKD. Trimming took 3 bases from V and 10 from J, leaving 13 bases between them.

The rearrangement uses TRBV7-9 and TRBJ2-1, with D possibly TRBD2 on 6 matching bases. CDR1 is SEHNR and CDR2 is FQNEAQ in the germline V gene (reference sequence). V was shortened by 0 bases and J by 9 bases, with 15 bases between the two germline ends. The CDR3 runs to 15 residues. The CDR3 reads CASSLALRRGGEQFF. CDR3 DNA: TGTGCCAGCAGCTTAGCGCTAAGGCGGGGAGGTGAGCAGTTCTTC.

The CDR3 DNA follows: TGCGCCAGCAGCTTGGACCCGGGACAGGGCGTTACTGAAGCTTTCTTT. Translating gives CASSLDPGQGVTEAFF. The chain uses TRBV5-1 and TRBJ1-1; 9 positions match TRBD1. The germline gives CDR1 SGHRS, CDR2 YFSETQ. V was pared by 0 bases and J by 5 bases, with 8 bases of the junction left unmatched. The CDR3 runs 16 residues.

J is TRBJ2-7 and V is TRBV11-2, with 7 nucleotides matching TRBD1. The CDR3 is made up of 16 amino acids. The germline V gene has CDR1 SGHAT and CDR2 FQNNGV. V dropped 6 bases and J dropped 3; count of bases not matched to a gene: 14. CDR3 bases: TGTGCCAGCAGGCCGAGACGGCAGGGGGTGGGCTACGAGCAGTACTTC. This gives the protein CASRPRRQGVGYEQYF. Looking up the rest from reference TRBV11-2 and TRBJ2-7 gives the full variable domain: EAGVAQSPRYKIIEKRQSVAFWCNPISGHATLYWYQQILGQGPKLLIQFQNNGVVDDSQLPKDRFSAERLKGVDSTLKIQPAKLEDSAVYLCASRPRRQGVGYEQYFGPGTRLTVT.

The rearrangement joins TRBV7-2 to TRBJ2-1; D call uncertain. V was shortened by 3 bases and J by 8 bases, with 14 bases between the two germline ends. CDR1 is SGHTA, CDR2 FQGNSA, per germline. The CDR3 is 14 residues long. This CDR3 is CASSFSSGEHEQFF. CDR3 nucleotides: TGTGCCAGCAGCTTCTCTTCGGGTGAACATGAGCAGTTCTTC.

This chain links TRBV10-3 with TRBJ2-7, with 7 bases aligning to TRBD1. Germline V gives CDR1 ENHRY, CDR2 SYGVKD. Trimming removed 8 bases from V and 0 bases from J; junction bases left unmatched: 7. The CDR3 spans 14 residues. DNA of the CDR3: TGTGCCATCGGGGACAGTCCAAACTCCTACGAGCAGTACTTC. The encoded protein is CAIGDSPNSYEQYF.

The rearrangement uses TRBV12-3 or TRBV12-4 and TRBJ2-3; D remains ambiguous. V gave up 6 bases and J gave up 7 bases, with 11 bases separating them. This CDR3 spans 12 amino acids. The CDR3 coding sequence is TGTGCCAGCAGCACGACTTACAATACGCAGTATTTT. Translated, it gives CASSTTYNTQYF.

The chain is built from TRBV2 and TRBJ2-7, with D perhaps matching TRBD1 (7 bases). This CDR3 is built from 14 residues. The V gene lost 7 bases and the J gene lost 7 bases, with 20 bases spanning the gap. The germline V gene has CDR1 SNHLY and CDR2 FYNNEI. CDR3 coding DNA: TGTGCCAGCAATTTCGGACAGGCGGCGGGAGAGCAGTACTTC. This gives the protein CASNFGQAAGEQYF. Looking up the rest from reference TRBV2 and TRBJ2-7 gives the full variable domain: EPEVTQTPSHQVTQMGQEVILRCVPISNHLYFYWYRQILGQKVEFLVSFYNNEISEKSEIFDDQFSVERPDGSNFTLKIRSTKLEDSAMYFCASNFGQAAGEQYFGPGTRLTVT.

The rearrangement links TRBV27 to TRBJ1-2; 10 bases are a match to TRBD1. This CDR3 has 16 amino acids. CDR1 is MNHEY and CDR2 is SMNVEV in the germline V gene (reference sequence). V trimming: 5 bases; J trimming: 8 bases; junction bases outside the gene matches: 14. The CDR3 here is CASSRIDGTGVWGYTF. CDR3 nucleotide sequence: TGTGCCAGCAGTCGCATCGATGGGACAGGGGTTTGGGGCTACACCTTC.

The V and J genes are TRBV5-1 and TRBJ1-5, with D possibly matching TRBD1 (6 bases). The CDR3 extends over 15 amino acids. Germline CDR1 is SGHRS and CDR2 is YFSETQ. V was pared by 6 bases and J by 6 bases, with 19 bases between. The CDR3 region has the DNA TGCGCCAGCAAGATGGATGGGGGGGCAGGTCAGCCCCAGCATTTT. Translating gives CASKMDGGAGQPQHF.

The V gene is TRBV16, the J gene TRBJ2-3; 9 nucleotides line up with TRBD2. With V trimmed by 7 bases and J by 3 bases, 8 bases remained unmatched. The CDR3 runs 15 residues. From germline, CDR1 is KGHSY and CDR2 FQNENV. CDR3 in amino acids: CASKLLREGTDTQYF. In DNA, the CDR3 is TGTGCCAGCAAGCTTTTGCGGGAGGGAACAGATACGCAGTATTTT.

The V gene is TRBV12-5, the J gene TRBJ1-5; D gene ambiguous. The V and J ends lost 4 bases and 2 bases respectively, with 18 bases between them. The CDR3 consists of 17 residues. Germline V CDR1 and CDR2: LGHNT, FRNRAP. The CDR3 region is CASGSYQPFRGNQPQHF. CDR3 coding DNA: TGTGCTAGTGGTTCGTACCAACCGTTCCGGGGCAATCAGCCCCAGCATTTT.

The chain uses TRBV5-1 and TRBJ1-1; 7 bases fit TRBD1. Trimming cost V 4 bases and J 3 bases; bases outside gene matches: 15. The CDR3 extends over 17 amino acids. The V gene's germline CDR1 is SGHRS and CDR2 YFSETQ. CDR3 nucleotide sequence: TGCGCCAGCAGCATCTACAAGACAGGGATTAAACACACTGAAGCTTTCTTT. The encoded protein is CASSIYKTGIKHTEAFF.

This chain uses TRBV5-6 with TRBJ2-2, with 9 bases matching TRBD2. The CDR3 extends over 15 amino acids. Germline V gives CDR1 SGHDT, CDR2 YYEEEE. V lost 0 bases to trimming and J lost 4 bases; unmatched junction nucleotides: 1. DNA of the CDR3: TGTGCCAGCAGCTTGGGGGGACTAGCCACCGGGGAGCTGTTTTTT. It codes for CASSLGGLATGELFF.

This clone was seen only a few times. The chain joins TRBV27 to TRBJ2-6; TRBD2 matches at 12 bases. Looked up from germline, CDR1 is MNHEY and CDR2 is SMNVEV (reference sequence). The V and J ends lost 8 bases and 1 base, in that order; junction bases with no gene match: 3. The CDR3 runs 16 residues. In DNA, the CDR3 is TGTGCCAGCTCTAGCGGGAGGGTTTCTGGGGCCAACGTCCTGACTTTC. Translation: CASSSGRVSGANVLTF.